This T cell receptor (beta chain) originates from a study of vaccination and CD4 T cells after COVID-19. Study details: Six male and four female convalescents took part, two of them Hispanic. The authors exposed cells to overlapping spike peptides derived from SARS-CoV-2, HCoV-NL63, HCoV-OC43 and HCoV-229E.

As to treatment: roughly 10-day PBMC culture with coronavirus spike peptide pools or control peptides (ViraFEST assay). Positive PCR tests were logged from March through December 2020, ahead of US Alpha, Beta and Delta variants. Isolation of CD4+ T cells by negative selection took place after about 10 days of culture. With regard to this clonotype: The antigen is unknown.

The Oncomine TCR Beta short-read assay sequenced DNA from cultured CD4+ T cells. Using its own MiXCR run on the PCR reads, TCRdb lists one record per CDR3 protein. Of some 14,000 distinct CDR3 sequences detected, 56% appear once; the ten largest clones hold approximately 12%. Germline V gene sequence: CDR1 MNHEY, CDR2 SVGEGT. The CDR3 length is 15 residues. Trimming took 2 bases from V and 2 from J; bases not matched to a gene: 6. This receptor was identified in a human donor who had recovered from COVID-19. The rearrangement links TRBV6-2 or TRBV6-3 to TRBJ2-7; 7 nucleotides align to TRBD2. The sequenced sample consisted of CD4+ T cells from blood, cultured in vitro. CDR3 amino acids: CASSYGVAGAYEQYF. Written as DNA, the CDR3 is TGTGCCAGCAGTTACGGGGTAGCGGGCGCCTACGAGCAGTACTTC.